The clone carrying this TCR beta chain was seen only a few times. The data were obtained in a study of patients and donors after allogeneic stem cell transplantation. A single record per CDR3 protein comes from TCRdb applying MiXCR to the RT-PCR reads. The table shows 920,000 or so distinct CDR3 sequences, with over 15% occurring only once. CDR3 length equals 14 residues. Germline V gives CDR1 SEHNR, CDR2 FQNEAQ (reference sequence). The germline V and J ends were trimmed by 5 bases and 3 bases, with 11 bases remaining between them. The sample was blood, either unsorted or a sorted T cell fraction (not recorded which). The chain links TRBV7-9 to TRBJ1-3; D ambiguous. This clonotype was sampled from a human donor who was either an allogeneic HSCT recipient or a stem cell or donor lymphocyte infusion donor (not recorded which). It is not recorded whose cells these are; they may come from a transplant donor. The chain's CDR3 is CASSMTGVGNTIYF. The CDR3 DNA sequence: TGTGCCAGCAGCATGACGGGCGTTGGAAACACCATATATTTT.